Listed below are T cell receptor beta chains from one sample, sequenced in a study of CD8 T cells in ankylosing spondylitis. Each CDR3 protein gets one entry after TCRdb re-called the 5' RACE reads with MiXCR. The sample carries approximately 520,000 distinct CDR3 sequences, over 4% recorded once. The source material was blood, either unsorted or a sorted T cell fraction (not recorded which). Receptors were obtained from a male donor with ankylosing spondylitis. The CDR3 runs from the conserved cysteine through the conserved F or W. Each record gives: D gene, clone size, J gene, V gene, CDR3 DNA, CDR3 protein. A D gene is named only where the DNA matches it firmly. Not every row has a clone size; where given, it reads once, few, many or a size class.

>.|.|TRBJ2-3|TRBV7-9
TGTGCCAGCAGCCTCTGGGCGGTGGATACGCAGTATTTT
CASSLWAVDTQYF
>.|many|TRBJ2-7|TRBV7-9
TGTGCCAGCAGCTTGAGGCTTACGAGCTCCTACGAGCAGTACTTC
CASSLRLTSSYEQYF
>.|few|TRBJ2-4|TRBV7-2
TGTGCCAGCAGCTTAGGAATAGCCAAAAACATTCAGTACTTC
CASSLGIAKNIQYF
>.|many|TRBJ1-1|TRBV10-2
TGCGCCAGCCAGGGAGGGGGATCGAGGGTGGTTGACACTGAAGCTTTCTTT
CASQGGGSRVVDTEAFF
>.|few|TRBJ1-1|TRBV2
TGTGCCAGCAGAGCAGGACAGTCGGGGCTTGGGCCTGAAGCTTTCTTT
CASRAGQSGLGPEAFF
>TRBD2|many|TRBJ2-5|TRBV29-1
TGCAGCGTTGGTCTAGCGGGGACCCAGTACTTC
CSVGLAGTQYF
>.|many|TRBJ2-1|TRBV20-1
TGCAGTGCTAGGGCTCTCGCGGTCTCCTACAATGAGCAGTTCTTC
CSARALAVSYNEQFF
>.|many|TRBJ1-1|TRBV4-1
TGCGCCAGCAGCCAAGATCCGGCAGGGTACGCTGAAGCTTTCTTT
CASSQDPAGYAEAFF
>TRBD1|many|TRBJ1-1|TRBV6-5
TGTGCCAGCAGTTACCGGGGACAGGGGGCTTTGCGCGCTTTCTTT
CASSYRGQGALRAFF
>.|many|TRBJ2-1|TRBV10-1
TGCGCCAGCAGTGAGTCGAGGGTCAGGAGTGAGTACTACAATGAGCAGTTCTTC
CASSESRVRSEYYNEQFF
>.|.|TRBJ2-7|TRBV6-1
TGTGCCAGCAGTGATATGAGCCTCTCCTACGAGCAGTACTTC
CASSDMSLSYEQYF
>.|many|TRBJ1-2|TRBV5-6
TGTGCCAGCAGCTTGGTGCCGGCTAACTATGGCTACACCTTC
CASSLVPANYGYTF
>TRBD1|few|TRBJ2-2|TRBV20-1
TGCAGTGCTAGAGTAATGGGACAGGTTTTCACCGGGGAGCTGTTTTTT
CSARVMGQVFTGELFF
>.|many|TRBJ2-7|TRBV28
TGTGCCAGCATACTCCAGGGGCCCTCCTACGAGCAGTACTTC
CASILQGPSYEQYF
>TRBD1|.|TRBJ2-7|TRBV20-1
TGCAGTGCTCATGACAGGGCTCCCGACGAGCAGTACTTC
CSAHDRAPDEQYF
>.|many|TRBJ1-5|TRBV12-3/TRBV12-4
TGTGCCAGCAGCCCCGGGACACACAGCAATCAGCCCCAGCATTTT
CASSPGTHSNQPQHF
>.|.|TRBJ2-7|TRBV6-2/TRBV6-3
TGTACCAGCAGTTACTCGGTCCTCGAGCAGTACTTC
CTSSYSVLEQYF
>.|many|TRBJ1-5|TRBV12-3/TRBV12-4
TGTGCCAGCAGTCTAAACGGGGCCAATCAGCCCCAGCATTTT
CASSLNGANQPQHF
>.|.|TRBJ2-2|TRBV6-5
TGTGCCAGCAGTTACTCTATATCGGGCACCGGGGAGCTGTTTTTT
CASSYSISGTGELFF
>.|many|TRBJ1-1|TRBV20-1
TGCAGTGCTAGAGATCTTAAACAGCAGAACACTGAAGCTTTCTTT
CSARDLKQQNTEAFF
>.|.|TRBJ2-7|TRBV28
TGTGCCAGCAGTTTCCCCCCCGGGGGCTCCTACGAGCAGTACTTC
CASSFPPGGSYEQYF
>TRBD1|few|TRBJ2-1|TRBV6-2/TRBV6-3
TGTGCCAGCAGTTATCAGGGGGAGTACAATGAGCAGTTCTTC
CASSYQGEYNEQFF
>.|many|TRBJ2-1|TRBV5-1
TGCGCCAGTACGCCTGAGGGCTCCTACAATGAGCAGTTCTTC
CASTPEGSYNEQFF
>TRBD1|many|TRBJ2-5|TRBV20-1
TGCAGTGCTAGAGGGGACAGTTACCAAGAGACCCAGTACTTC
CSARGDSYQETQYF
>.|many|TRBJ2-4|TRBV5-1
TGCGCCAGCAGGGCAGGGGATACCAAAAACATTCAGTACTTC
CASRAGDTKNIQYF
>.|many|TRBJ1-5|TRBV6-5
TGTGCCAGCAACCCAGCCAATCAGCCCCAGCATTTT
CASNPANQPQHF
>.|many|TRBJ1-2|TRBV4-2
TGTGCCAGCAGCCAAGATAAGGCTACTCCTGCCTACACCTTC
CASSQDKATPAYTF
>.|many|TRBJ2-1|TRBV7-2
TGTGCCAGCAGCTTAAGGGCCTGGGGCTACAATGAGCAGTTCTTC
CASSLRAWGYNEQFF
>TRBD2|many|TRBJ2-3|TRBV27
TGTGCCAGCAGTCCTCTTGGGGGGGGCACAGATACGCAGTATTTT
CASSPLGGGTDTQYF
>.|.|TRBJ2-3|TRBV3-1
TGTGCCAGCAGCCAAGATGTTCTTAGCACAGATACGCAGTATTTT
CASSQDVLSTDTQYF
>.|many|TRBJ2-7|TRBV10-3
TGTGCCATCTCCCCCGCCTTAGACGAGCAGTACTTC
CAISPALDEQYF
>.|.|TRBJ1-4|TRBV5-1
TGCGCCAGCTCCCCCCGGGGGAGGGATGAAAAACTGTTTTTT
CASSPRGRDEKLFF
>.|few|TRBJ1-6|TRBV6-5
TGTGCCAGCAGTTACGGCAGGGGTAATTCACCCCTCCACTTT
CASSYGRGNSPLHF
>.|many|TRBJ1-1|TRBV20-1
TGCAGTGCTAGAGATCCCAGGGGAAGTCGGACTGAAGCTTTCTTT
CSARDPRGSRTEAFF
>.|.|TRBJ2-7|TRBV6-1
TGTGCCAGCGTGACAGGACGACGCTCCTACGAGCAGTACTTC
CASVTGRRSYEQYF
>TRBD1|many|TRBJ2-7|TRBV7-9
TGTGCCAGCAGCCTGCTGGGACAGGGGACCTCCGAGTACTTC
CASSLLGQGTSEYF
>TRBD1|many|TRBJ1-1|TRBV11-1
TGTGCCAGCAGCGCAGACCCGGGACAGGGCCTCTCCTTCCCCCTTCCACATGAAGCTTTCTTT
CASSADPGQGLSFPLPHEAFF
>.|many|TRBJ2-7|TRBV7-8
TGTGCCAGCAGCAGCCAGAGGGCCACTTCCTACGAGCAGTACTTC
CASSSQRATSYEQYF
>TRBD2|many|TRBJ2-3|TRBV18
TGTGCCAGCTCACGAGGAGTGGGCGGGAGGCCAGATACGCAGTATTTT
CASSRGVGGRPDTQYF
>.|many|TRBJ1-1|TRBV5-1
TGCGCCAGTAAATGGGACTTTTACACTGAAGCTTTCTTT
CASKWDFYTEAFF
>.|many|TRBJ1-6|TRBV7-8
TGTGCCAGCAGCCTTCGGGAGACCGAGGGTTCACCCCTCCACTTT
CASSLRETEGSPLHF
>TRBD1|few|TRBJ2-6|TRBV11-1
TGTGCCAGCAGCGCCTCCGGGACAGGGGTGCCCAGCTCTGGGGCCAACGTCCTGACTTTC
CASSASGTGVPSSGANVLTF
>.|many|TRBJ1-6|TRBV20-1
TGCAGTGCTAGAGAAGGTGGCAATTCACCCCTCCACTTT
CSAREGGNSPLHF
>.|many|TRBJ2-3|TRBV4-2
TGTGCCAGCAGCCAAGATCAAGCTAGCACAGATACGCAGTATTTT
CASSQDQASTDTQYF
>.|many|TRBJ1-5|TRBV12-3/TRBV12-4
TGTGCCAGCAGTTCGCTCGACAGGCGGAATCAGCCCCAGCATTTT
CASSSLDRRNQPQHF
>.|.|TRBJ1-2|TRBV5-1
TGCGCCAGCAGCTTGTGGGGGTCGGGGTATGGCTACACCTTC
CASSLWGSGYGYTF
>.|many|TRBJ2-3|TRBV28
TGTGCCAGCAGTTTCCCAGGGGTCGTCCAGTATTTT
CASSFPGVVQYF
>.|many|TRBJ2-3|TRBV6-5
TGTGCCAGCAGTTCGACACCCGAGGCAGATACGCAGTATTTT
CASSSTPEADTQYF
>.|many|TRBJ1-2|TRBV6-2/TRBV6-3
TGTGCCAGCAGTTGGGGCCGGTATGGCTACACCTTC
CASSWGRYGYTF
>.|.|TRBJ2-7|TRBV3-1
TGTGCCAGCAGCCAAAGCCGGAGGGGCCAGTCCTACGAGCAGTACTTC
CASSQSRRGQSYEQYF
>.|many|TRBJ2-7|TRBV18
TGTGCCAGCTCTCGAGGGAGGAACTCCTACGAGCAGTACTTC
CASSRGRNSYEQYF
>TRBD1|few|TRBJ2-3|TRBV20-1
TGCAGTGCTAGTCTACCAGGGGGTACAGATACGCAGTATTTT
CSASLPGGTDTQYF
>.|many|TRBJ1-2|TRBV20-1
TGCAGTGTTAAGACGTCGGGGCAGGCGGAGGCCTATGGCTACACCTTC
CSVKTSGQAEAYGYTF
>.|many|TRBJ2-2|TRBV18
TGTGCCAGCTCACCACCGACCACCGGGGAGCTGTTTTTT
CASSPPTTGELFF
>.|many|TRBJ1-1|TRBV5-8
TGTGCCAGCAGCTTGAGCAGGGCTGATGAAGCTTTCTTT
CASSLSRADEAFF
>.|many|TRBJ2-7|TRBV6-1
TGTGCCAGCAGTGAAACGGCCGGGACCGGGAGCTACGAGCAGTACTTC
CASSETAGTGSYEQYF
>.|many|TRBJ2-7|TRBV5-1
TGCGCCAGCAGTCTACAGGGTTTTGGCTACGAGCAGTACTTC
CASSLQGFGYEQYF
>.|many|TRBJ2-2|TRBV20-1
TGCAGTGCTAGTAGTTCGGACAAATACGCGAACACCGGGGAGCTGTTTTTT
CSASSSDKYANTGELFF
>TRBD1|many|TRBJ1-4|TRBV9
TGTGCCAGCAGCGCAACGGACAGGGGGCGTGAAAAACTGTTTTTT
CASSATDRGREKLFF